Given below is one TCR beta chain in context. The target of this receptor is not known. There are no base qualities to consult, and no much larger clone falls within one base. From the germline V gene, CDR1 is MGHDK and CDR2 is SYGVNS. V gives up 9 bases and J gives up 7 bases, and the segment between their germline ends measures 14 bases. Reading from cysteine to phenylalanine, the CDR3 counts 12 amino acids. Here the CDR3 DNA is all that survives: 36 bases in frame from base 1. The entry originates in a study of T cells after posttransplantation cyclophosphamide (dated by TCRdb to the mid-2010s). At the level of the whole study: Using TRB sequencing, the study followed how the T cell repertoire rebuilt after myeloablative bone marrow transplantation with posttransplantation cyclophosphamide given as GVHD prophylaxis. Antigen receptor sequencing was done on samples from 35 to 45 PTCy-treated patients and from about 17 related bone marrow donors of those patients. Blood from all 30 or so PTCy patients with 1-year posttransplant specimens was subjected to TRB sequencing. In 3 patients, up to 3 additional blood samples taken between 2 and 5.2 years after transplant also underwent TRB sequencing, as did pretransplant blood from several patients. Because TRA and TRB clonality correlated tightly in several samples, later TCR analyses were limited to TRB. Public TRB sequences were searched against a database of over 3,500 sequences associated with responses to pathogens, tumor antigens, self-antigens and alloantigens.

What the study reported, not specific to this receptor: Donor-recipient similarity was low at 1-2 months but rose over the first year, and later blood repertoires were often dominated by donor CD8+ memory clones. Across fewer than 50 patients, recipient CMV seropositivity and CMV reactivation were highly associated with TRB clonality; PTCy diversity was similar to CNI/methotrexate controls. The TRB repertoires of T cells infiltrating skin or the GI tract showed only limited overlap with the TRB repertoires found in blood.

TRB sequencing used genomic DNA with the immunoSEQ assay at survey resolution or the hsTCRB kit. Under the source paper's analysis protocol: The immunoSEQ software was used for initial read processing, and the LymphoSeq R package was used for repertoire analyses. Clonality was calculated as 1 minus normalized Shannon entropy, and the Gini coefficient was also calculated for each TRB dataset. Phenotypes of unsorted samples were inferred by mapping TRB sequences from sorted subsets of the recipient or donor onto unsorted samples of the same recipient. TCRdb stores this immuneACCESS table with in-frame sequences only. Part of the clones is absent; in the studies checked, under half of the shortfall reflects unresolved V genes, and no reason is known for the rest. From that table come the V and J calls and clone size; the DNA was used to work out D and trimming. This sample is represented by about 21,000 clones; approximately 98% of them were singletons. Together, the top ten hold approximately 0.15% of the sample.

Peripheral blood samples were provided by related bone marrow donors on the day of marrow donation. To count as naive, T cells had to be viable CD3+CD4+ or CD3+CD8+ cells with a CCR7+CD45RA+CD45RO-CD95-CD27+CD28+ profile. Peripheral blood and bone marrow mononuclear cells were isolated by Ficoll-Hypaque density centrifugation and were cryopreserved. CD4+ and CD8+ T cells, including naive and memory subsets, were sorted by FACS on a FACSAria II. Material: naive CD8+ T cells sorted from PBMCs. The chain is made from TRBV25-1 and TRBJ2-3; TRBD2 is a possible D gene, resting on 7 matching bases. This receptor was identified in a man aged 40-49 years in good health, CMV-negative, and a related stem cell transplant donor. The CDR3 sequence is CASQEGGNTQYF. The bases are TGTGCCAGTCAGGAGGGGGGGAATACGCAGTATTTT.